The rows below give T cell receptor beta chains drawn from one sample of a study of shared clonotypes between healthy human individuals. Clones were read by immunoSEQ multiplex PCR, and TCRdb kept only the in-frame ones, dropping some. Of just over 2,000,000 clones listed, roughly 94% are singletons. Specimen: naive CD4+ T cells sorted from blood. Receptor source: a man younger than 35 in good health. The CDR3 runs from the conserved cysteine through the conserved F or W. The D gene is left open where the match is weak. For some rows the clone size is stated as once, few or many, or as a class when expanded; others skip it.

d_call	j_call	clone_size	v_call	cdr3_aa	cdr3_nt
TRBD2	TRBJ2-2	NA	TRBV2	CASNPSGTGELFF	TGTGCCAGCAATCCTAGCGGGACCGGGGAGCTGTTTTTT
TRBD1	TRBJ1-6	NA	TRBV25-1	CASRGDRGGWSLHF	TGTGCCAGCAGAGGGGACAGGGGAGGGTGGTCCCTCCACTTT
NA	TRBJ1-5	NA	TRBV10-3	CAISESLGRGDQPQHF	TGTGCCATCAGTGAGTCCTTGGGGAGGGGGGATCAGCCCCAGCATTTT
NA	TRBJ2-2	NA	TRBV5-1	CASSSLDTGELFF	TGCGCCAGCAGCTCATTAGACACCGGGGAGCTGTTTTTT
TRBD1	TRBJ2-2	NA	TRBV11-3	CASSLGTGYTGELFF	TGTGCCAGCAGCTTGGGGACAGGGTACACCGGGGAGCTGTTTTTT
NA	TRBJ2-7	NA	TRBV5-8	CASSISGAGYPYEQYF	TGTGCCAGCAGCATTTCCGGTGCAGGGTACCCCTACGAGCAGTACTTC
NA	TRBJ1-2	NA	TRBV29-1	CSAQGYDYGYTF	TGCAGCGCCCAGGGATATGACTATGGCTACACCTTC
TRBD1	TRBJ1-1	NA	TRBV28	CASTRQGWEAFF	TGTGCCAGCACCCGACAGGGCTGGGAAGCTTTCTTT
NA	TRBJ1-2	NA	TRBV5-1	CASSLGRGNYGYTF	TGCGCCAGCAGCTTGGGAAGGGGGAACTATGGCTACACCTTC
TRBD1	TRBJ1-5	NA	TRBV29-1	CSVGTGIQPQHF	TGCAGCGTTGGGACAGGGATCCAGCCCCAGCATTTT
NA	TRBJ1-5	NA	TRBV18	CASSPAGINQPQHF	TGTGCCAGCTCGCCCGCCGGGATCAATCAGCCCCAGCATTTT
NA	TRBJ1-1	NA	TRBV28	CASSFRTARMNTEAFF	TGTGCCAGCAGTTTTCGGACCGCGCGAATGAACACTGAAGCTTTCTTT
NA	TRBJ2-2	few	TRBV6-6	CASSYHPDNAGELFF	TGTGCCAGCAGTTACCACCCTGACAACGCCGGGGAGCTGTTTTTT
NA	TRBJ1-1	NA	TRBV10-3	CAISAQNTEAFF	TGTGCCATCAGTGCGCAGAACACTGAAGCTTTCTTT
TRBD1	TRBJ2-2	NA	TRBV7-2	CASSQGQGTGELFF	TGTGCCAGCAGCCAGGGACAGGGGACCGGGGAGCTGTTTTTT
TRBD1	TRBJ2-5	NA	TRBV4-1	CASSPRTGGETQYF	TGCGCCAGCAGCCCACGGACAGGGGGCGAGACCCAGTACTTC
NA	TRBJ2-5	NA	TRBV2	CASSSPTTKETQYF	TGTGCCAGCAGTTCGCCGACTACAAAAGAGACCCAGTACTTC
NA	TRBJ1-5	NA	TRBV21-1	CASSKASGGSNQPQHF	TGTGCCAGCAGCAAAGCGAGTGGGGGTAGCAATCAGCCCCAGCATTTT
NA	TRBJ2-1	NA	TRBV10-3	CAISESIGPDEQFF	TGTGCCATCAGTGAGTCGATAGGGCCCGATGAGCAGTTCTTC
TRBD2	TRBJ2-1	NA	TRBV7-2	CASSLGGLAGDQFF	TGTGCCAGCAGCTTAGGAGGGCTAGCGGGAGACCAGTTCTTC
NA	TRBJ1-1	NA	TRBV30	CACTRTVEAFF	TGTGCCTGCACTAGGACAGTAGAAGCTTTCTTT
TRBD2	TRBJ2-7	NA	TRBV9	CASSVDSGGSYEQYF	TGTGCCAGCAGCGTAGATAGCGGGGGTTCCTACGAGCAGTACTTC
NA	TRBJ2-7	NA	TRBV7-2	CASSSPLVYEQYF	TGTGCCAGCAGCTCCCCCCTCGTTTACGAGCAGTACTTC
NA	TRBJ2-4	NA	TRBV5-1	CASSPDRALVDIQYF	TGCGCCAGCAGCCCGGACCGAGCGTTGGTGGACATTCAGTACTTC
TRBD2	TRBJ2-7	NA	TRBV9	CASSVGGLAGHEQYF	TGTGCCAGCAGCGTGGGAGGACTAGCGGGACACGAGCAGTACTTC
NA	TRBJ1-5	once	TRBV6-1	CASKEDMSNQPQHF	TGTGCCAGCAAGGAAGACATGAGCAATCAGCCCCAGCATTTT
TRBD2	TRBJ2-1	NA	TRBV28	CASSLLGTSYNEQFF	TGTGCCAGCAGTTTATTGGGGACTAGCTACAATGAGCAGTTCTTC
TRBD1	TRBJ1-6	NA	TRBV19	CASSSEGTGSSPLHF	TGTGCCAGTAGTTCAGAAGGGACAGGGAGTTCACCCCTCCACTTT
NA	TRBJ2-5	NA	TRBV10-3	CAIGDISPGTQYF	TGTGCCATCGGGGACATCTCACCAGGGACCCAGTACTTC
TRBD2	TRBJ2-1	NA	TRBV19	CASSISSGRSYNEQFF	TGTGCCAGTAGTATTTCTAGCGGGCGCTCCTACAATGAGCAGTTCTTC
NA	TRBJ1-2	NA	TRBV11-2	CASSLDSFPSYGYTF	TGTGCCAGCAGCTTAGATAGTTTCCCGAGCTATGGCTACACCTTC
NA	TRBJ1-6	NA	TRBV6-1	CASSTQGSPISPLHF	TGTGCCAGCAGTACTCAGGGCAGTCCCATTTCACCCCTCCACTTT
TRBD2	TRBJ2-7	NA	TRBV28	CASKGSGGKYEQYF	TGTGCCAGCAAGGGATCGGGGGGGAAGTACGAGCAGTACTTC
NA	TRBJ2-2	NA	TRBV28	CASTTPSNTGELFF	TGTGCCAGCACCACACCTTCGAACACCGGGGAGCTGTTTTTT
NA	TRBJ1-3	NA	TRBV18	CASSPDPPGNTIYF	TGTGCCAGCTCACCAGACCCGCCCGGAAACACCATATATTTT
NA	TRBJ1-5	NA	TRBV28	CASSFLFQPQHF	TGTGCCAGCAGTTTTCTGTTCCAGCCCCAGCATTTT
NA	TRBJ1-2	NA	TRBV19	CASSIGSKAPVYGYTF	TGTGCCAGTAGTATAGGGTCGAAGGCGCCGGTCTATGGCTACACCTTC
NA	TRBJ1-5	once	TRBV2	CASSEARGEHQPQHF	TGTGCCAGCAGTGAAGCGCGCGGGGAACATCAGCCCCAGCATTTT
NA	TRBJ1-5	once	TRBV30	CAWADGWGQPQHF	TGTGCCTGGGCAGACGGTTGGGGACAGCCCCAGCATTTT
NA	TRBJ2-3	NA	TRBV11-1	CASSLGSVSTDTQYF	TGTGCCAGCAGCTTGGGGTCCGTGAGCACAGATACGCAGTATTTT
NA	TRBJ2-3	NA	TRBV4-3	CASSQSSPFRLEDTQYF	TGCGCCAGCAGCCAATCTTCCCCGTTCCGCCTAGAGGATACGCAGTATTTT
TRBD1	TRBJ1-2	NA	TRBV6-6	CASSVTGDDGYTF	TGTGCCAGCAGTGTGACAGGGGATGATGGCTACACCTTC